Listed below are T cell receptor beta chains from one sample, sequenced in a study of regulatory T cells in long-lasting Graves disease. Via MiXCR, TCRdb re-called the multiplex PCR reads, giving one row per CDR3 protein. This table holds around 480,000 distinct CDR3 sequences, 16% found once. These data were also reused for a study on T cells in Graves' hyperthyroidism and ophthalmopathy.

Sequences were derived from peripheral blood mononuclear cells (PBMCs), sampled at new diagnosis, from a patient treated with antithyroid drugs. These receptors originate from a woman aged 35 to 59 with Graves disease. CDR3s include the opening cysteine and the closing phenylalanine or tryptophan. D genes are given only for firm matches. Clone sizes are given selectively: once, few, many, or a class where the clone is expanded.

D gene	V gene	clone size	J gene	CDR3 protein	CDR3 DNA
-	TRBV7-2	-	TRBJ1-1	CASSLQQLNTEAFF	TGTGCCAGCAGCTTACAACAACTGAACACTGAAGCTTTCTTT
-	TRBV19	few	TRBJ2-2	CASSIVLDSRNTGELFF	TGTGCCAGTAGTATAGTCTTGGACAGCCGGAACACCGGGGAGCTGTTTTTT
-	TRBV7-2	few	TRBJ1-4	CASSLGWSEKLFF	TGTGCCAGCAGCTTGGGTTGGAGTGAAAAACTGTTTTTT
-	TRBV6-1	few	TRBJ1-5	CASSGEAGLGGNQPQHF	TGTGCCAGCAGTGGGGAGGCCGGGCTCGGGGGGAATCAGCCCCAGCATTTT
-	TRBV12-3/TRBV12-4	few	TRBJ1-3	CASSLFSGNTIYF	TGTGCCAGCAGCCTCTTCTCTGGAAACACCATATATTTT
TRBD2	TRBV10-3	many	TRBJ2-7	CAISEILAGRYEQYF	TGTGCCATCAGTGAGATACTAGCGGGGCGTTACGAGCAGTACTTC
-	TRBV20-1	-	TRBJ2-1	CSARDGGGVEQFF	TGCAGTGCTAGAGATGGGGGGGGCGTTGAGCAGTTCTTC
-	TRBV3-1	many	TRBJ2-2	CASSQEAQGYGELFF	TGTGCCAGCAGCCAAGAAGCCCAGGGGTACGGGGAGCTGTTTTTT
-	TRBV18	-	TRBJ2-1	CASATRGGSIYNEQFF	TGTGCCAGCGCCACCCGGGGCGGCTCAATTTACAATGAGCAGTTCTTC
-	TRBV11-2	many	TRBJ2-6	CASSSGSGANVLTF	TGTGCCAGCAGCTCGGGTTCGGGGGCCAACGTCCTGACTTTC
-	TRBV29-1	-	TRBJ2-7	CSVAREAYEQYF	TGCAGCGTTGCCAGGGAGGCCTACGAGCAGTACTTC
TRBD1	TRBV19	-	TRBJ1-3	CASRGQMVSTIYF	TGTGCCAGTAGGGGACAGATGGTTTCCACCATATATTTT
-	TRBV7-9	-	TRBJ2-2	CASSWDLNTGELFF	TGTGCCAGCAGTTGGGACTTGAACACCGGGGAGCTGTTTTTT
TRBD1	TRBV6-1	few	TRBJ1-4	CASSEWDSINEKLFF	TGTGCCAGCAGTGAATGGGACAGCATTAATGAAAAACTGTTTTTT
-	TRBV4-1	few	TRBJ2-3	CASSQETDTQYF	TGCGCCAGCAGCCAAGAAACAGATACGCAGTATTTT
-	TRBV20-1	-	TRBJ1-3	CSARGFGGFTGNTIYF	TGCAGTGCTAGAGGTTTTGGGGGATTTACTGGAAACACCATATATTTT
-	TRBV7-9	many	TRBJ1-6	CASSRDRGGSPLHF	TGTGCCAGCAGCCGTGACCGGGGGGGGTCACCCCTCCACTTT
-	TRBV5-1	-	TRBJ1-1	CASSFGGGLNTEAFF	TGTGCCAGCAGCTTTGGCGGGGGGCTGAACACTGAAGCTTTCTTT
-	TRBV16	many	TRBJ1-6	CASTGNFGSPLHF	TGTGCCAGCACGGGGAACTTTGGGTCACCCCTCCACTTT
-	TRBV7-2	-	TRBJ1-1	CASSLDPRGIMNTEAFF	TGTGCCAGCAGCTTAGATCCACGGGGGATTATGAACACTGAAGCTTTCTTT